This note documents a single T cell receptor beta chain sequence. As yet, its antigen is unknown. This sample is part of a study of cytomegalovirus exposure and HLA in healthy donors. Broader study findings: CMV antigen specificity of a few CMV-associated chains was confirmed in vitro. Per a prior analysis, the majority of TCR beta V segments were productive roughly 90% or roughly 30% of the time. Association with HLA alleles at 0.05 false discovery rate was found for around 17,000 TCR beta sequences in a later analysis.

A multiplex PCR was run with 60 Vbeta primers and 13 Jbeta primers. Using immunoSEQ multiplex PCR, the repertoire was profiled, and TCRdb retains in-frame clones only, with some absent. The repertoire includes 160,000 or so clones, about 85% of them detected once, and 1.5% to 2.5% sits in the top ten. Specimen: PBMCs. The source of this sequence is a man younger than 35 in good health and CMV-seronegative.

CDR3 protein: CAWNGEYEAFF. The CDR3 nucleotides read TGTGCCTGGAACGGGGAGTATGAAGCTTTCTTT. The chain carries TRBV30 and TRBJ1-1; D ambiguous. The germline V gene has CDR1 GTSNPN and CDR2 SVGIG (reference sequence). This CDR3 has 11 amino acids. Trimming stripped 4 bases from V and 7 bases from J, with 10 bases between.